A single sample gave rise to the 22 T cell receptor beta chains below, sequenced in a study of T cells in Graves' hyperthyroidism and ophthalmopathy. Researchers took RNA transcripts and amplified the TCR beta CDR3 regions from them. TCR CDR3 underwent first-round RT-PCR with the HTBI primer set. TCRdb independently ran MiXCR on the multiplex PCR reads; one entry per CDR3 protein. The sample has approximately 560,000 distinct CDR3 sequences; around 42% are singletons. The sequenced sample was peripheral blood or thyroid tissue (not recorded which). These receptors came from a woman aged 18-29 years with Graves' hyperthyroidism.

CDR3: CASSEAGRDTGELFF. As DNA, the CDR3 is TGTGCCAGCAGTGAAGCCGGCAGGGACACCGGGGAGCTGTTTTTT. The chain carries TRBV2 and TRBJ2-2; D is possibly TRBD1 (5 bases). V gave up 0 bases and J gave up 3 bases, with 8 bases separating them. Looked up from germline, CDR1 is SNHLY and CDR2 is FYNNEI. CDR3 size: 15 residues.

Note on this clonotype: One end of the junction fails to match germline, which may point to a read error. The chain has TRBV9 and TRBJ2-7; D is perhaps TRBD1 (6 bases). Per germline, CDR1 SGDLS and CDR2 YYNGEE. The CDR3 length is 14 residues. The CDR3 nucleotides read TGTGCCAGCAGTCCACATGGGGGCCGTCCGGGACACCGGTTC. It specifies CASSPHGGRPGHRF.

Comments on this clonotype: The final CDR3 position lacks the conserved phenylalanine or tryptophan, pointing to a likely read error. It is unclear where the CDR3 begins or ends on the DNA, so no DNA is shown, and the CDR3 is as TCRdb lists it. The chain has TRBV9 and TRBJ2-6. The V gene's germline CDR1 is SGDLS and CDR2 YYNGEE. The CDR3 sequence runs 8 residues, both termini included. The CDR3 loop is CASSHGTS.

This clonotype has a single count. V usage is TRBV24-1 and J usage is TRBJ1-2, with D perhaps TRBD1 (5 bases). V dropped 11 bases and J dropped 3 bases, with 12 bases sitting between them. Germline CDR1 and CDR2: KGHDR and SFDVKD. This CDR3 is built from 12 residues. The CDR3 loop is CASREGDYGYTF. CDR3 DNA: TGTGCCAGCAGGGAGGGTGACTATGGCTACACCTTC.

The CDR3 coding sequence is TGTGCCAGCAGTCCATCATCCCCGGGCTGGCAGTACTTC. Translating gives CASSPSSPGWQYF. The chain carries TRBV15 and TRBJ2-7; D is unresolved. The CDR3 covers 13 residues. The V and J ends lost 10 bases and 9 bases respectively, with 22 bases between them. Germline values: CDR1 LNHNV, CDR2 YYDKDF (reference sequence).

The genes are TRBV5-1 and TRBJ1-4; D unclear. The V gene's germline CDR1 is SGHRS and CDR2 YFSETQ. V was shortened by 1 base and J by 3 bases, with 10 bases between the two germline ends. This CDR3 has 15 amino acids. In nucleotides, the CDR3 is TGCGCCAGCAGCTTGAGGTCCGACTCTAATGAAAAACTGTTTTTT. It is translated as CASSLRSDSNEKLFF.

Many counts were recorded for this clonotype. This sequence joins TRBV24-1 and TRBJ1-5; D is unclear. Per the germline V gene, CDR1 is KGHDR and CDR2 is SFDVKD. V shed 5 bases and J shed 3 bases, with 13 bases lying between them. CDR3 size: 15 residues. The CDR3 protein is CATSGKGTVNQPQHF. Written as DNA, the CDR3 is TGTGCCACCAGTGGAAAGGGCACTGTCAATCAGCCCCAGCATTTT.

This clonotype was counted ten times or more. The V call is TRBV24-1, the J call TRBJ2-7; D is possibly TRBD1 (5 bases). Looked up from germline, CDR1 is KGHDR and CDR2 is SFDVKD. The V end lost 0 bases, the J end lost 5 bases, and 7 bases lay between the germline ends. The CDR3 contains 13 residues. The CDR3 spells CATSDLARDEQYF. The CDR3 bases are TGTGCCACCAGTGATTTGGCCAGGGACGAGCAGTACTTC.

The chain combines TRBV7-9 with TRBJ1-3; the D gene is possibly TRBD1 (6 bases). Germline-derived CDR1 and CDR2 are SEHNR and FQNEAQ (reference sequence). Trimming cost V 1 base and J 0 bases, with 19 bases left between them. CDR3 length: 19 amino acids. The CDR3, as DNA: TGTGCCAGCAGCTTAGATTGGAGGAGACAGGTCAACTCTGGAAACACCATATATTTT. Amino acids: CASSLDWRRQVNSGNTIYF.

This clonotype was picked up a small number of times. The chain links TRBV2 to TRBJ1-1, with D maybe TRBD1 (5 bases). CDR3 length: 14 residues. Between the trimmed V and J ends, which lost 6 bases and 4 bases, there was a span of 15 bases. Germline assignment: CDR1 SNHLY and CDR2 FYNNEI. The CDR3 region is CASRTSGGFTEAFF. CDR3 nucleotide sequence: TGTGCCAGCAGGACCAGCGGGGGTTTCACTGAAGCTTTCTTT. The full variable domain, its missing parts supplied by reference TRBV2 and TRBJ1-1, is EPEVTQTPSHQVTQMGQEVILRCVPISNHLYFYWYRQILGQKVEFLVSFYNNEISEKSEIFDDQFSVERPDGSNFTLKIRSTKLEDSAMYFCASRTSGGFTEAFFGQGTRLTVV.

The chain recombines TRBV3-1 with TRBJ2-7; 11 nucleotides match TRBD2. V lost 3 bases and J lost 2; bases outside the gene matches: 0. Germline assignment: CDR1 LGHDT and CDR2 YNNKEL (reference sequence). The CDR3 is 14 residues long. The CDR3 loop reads CASSQTSGAYEQYF. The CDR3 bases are TGTGCCAGCAGCCAGACTAGCGGGGCCTACGAGCAGTACTTC.

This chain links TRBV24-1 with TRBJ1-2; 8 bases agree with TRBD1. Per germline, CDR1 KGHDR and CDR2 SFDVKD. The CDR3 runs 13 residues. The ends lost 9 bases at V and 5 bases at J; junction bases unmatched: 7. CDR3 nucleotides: TGTGCCACCGGAGACAGGGGACTTTATGGCTACACCTTC. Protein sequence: CATGDRGLYGYTF.

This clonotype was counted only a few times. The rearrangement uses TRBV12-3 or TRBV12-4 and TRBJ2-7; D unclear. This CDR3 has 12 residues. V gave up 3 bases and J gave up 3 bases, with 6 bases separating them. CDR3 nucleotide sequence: TGTGCCAGCAGTTTCAAGGACTACGAGCAGTACTTC. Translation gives CASSFKDYEQYF.

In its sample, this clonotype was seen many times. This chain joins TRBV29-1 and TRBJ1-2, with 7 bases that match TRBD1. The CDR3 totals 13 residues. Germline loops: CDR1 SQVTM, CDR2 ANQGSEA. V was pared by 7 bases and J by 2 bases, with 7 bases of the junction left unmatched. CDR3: CSALRDRNYGYTF. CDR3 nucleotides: TGCAGCGCCCTGAGGGACAGAAACTATGGCTACACCTTC. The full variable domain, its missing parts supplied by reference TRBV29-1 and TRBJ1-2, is SAVISQKPSRDICQRGTSLTIQCQVDSQVTMMFWYRQQPGQSLTLIATANQGSEATYESGFVIDKFPISRPNLTFSTLTVSNMSPEDSSIYLCSALRDRNYGYTFGSGTRLTVV.

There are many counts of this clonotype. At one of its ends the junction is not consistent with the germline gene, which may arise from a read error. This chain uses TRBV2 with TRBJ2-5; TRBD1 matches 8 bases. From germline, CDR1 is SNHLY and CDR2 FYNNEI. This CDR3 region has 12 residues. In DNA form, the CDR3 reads TGTGCCAGCAGTGGCCCTTCGGACAGGGTGGACTTC. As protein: CASSGPSDRVDF.

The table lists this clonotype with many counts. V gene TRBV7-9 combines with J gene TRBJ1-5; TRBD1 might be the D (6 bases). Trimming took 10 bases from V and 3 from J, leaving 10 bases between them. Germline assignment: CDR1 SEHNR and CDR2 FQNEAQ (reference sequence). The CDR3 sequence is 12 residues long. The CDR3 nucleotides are TGTGCCACCTCAGGGGACAATCAGCCCCAGCATTTT. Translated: CATSGDNQPQHF.

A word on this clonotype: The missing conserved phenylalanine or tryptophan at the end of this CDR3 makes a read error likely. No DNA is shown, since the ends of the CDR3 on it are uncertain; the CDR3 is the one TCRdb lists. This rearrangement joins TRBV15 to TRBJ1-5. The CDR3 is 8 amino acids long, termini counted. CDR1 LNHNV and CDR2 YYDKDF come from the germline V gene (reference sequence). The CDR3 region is CATSRDDA.

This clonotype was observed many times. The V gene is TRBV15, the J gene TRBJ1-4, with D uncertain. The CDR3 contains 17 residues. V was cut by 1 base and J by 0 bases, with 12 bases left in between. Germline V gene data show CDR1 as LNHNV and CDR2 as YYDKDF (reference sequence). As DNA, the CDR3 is TGTGCCACCAGCAGAGTAGCACCGGGAGCAACTAATGAAAAACTGTTTTTT. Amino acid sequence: CATSRVAPGATNEKLFF.

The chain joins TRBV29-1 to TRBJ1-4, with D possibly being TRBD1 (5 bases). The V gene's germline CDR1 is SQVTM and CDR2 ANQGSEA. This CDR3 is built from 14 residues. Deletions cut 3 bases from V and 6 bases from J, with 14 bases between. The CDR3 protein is CSVDGEGADEKLFF. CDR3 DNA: TGCAGCGTTGACGGGGAAGGGGCTGATGAAAAACTGTTTTTT.

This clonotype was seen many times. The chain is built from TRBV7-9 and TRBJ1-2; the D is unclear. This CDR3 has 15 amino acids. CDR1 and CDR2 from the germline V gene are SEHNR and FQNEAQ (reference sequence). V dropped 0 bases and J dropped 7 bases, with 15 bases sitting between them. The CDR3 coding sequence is TGTGCCAGCAGCTTAGCGCTGGGAGTAGGGTTTGGCTACACCTTC. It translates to CASSLALGVGFGYTF.

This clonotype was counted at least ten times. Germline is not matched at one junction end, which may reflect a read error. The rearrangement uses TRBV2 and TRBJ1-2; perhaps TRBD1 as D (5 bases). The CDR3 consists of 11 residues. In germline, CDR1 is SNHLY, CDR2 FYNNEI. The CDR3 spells CASTGGPVEDF. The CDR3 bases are TGTGCCAGCACTGGGGGTCCAGTCGAAGACTTC.

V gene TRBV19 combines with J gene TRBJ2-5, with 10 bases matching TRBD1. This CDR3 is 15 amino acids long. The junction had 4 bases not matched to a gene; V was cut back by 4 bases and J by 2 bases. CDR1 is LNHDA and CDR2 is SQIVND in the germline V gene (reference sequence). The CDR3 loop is CASSTGQGTQETQYF. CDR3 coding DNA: TGTGCCAGTAGTACGGGACAGGGGACACAAGAGACCCAGTACTTC.